The 5 T cell receptor beta chains presented below share a single source sample, sequenced in a study of T cells in Graves' hyperthyroidism and ophthalmopathy. Amplification of TCR beta CDR3 regions used RNA as the template. A first-round RT-PCR of the TCR CDR3 used the HTBI primer set. TCRdb used MiXCR to reprocess the multiplex PCR reads, holding one entry per CDR3 protein. Counted here are around 600,000 distinct CDR3 sequences, around 15% occurring once; the ten biggest clones make up approximately 3.5%. The sequenced material came from blood. These receptor sequences come from a woman between 40 and 50 years old with Graves' ophthalmopathy.

This clonotype has ten or more counts. This chain connects TRBV3-1 to TRBJ1-2; D is unclear. Looked up from germline, CDR1 is LGHDT and CDR2 is YNNKEL (reference sequence). V dropped 0 bases and J dropped 5 bases, with 10 bases sitting between them. The length of the CDR3 is 14 residues. The CDR3 nucleotides are TGTGCCAGCAGCCAAGATTTGGCTGCGTATGGCTACACCTTC. Translating gives CASSQDLAAYGYTF.

The J gene is TRBJ1-1, the V gene TRBV5-1; D is unclear. CDR1 and CDR2 from the germline V gene are SGHRS and YFSETQ. The V and J ends lost 4 bases and 0 bases respectively, with 10 bases between them. This CDR3 has 14 residues. CDR3 DNA sequence: TGCGCCAGCAGCCCGCCCCATATGAACACTGAAGCTTTCTTT. Amino acid sequence: CASSPPHMNTEAFF.

This clonotype was counted at least ten times. The rearrangement joins TRBV28 to TRBJ2-1; tentatively, D is TRBD2 (5 bases). The V end was cut by 2 bases, the J end by 7 bases, with 12 bases between. Germline CDR1 reads MDHEN; CDR2 reads SYDVKM. CDR3 size: 14 residues. The CDR3 DNA reads TGTGCCAGCAGTTTAGGACTCCATCTGAATGAGCAGTTCTTC. Translating it yields CASSLGLHLNEQFF.

The chain recombines TRBV7-8 with TRBJ2-4, with 8 positions matching TRBD2. CDR1 is SGHVS and CDR2 is FQNEAQ in the germline V gene. Trimming took 3 bases from V and 0 from J; bases not matched to a gene: 13. The CDR3 contains 19 residues. The CDR3 DNA reads TGTGCCAGCAGCTTTCTGACGCGGGGGGCCACTCTAGCCAAAAACATTCAGTACTTC. The encoded protein is CASSFLTRGATLAKNIQYF.

The J gene is TRBJ2-4, the V gene TRBV11-3, with D unclear. V lost 7 bases and J 0 bases, leaving 7 bases between the germline ends. The germline CDR1 and CDR2 sequences are SGHNT and YENEEA. The CDR3 length is 13 residues. Here the CDR3 DNA reads TGTGCCAGCATTTTGTTAGCCAAAAACATTCAGTACTTC. Its protein is CASILLAKNIQYF. The full variable domain, rest sourced from reference TRBV11-3 and TRBJ2-4, is EAGVVQSPRYKIIEKKQPVAFWCNPISGHNTLYWYLQNLGQGPELLIRYENEEAVDDSQLPKDRFSAERLKGVDSTLKIQPAELGDSAVYLCASILLAKNIQYFGAGTRLSVL.